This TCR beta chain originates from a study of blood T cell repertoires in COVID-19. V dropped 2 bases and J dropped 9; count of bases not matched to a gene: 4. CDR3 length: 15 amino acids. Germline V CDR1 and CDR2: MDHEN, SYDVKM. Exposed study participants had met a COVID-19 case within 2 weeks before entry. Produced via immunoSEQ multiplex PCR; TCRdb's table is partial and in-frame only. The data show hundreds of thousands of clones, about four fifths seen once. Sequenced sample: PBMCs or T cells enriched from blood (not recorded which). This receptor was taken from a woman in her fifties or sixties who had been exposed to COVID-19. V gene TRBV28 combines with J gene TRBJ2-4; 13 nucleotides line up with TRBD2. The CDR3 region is CASSLGTSGAGIQYF. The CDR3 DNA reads TGTGCCAGCAGTTTAGGGACTAGCGGGGCGGGCATTCAGTACTTC.